This T cell receptor beta chain was identified during a study of T-cell reconstitution after alpha-beta-depleted transplantation in children. Study conclusions and caveats: T-cell counts and diversity at one year following transplant were attributed mainly to newly produced T cells. Several hundred expanded graft clones reportedly gave rise to the alpha-beta T cells present about two months after transplant.

Preparation of the TCRbeta library used unique molecular identifiers. Using its own MiXCR run on the PCR reads, TCRdb lists one record per CDR3 protein. Of about 510,000 distinct CDR3 sequences detected, approximately 10% appear once; the ten largest clones hold 14%. As for this clonotype: The antigen is not known.

The source of this sequence is a female patient between 2 and 15 years old who had a stem cell transplant for aplastic anemia, so the T cells may come from the graft donor. The sequencing used PBMCs, mostly from graft donor cells, collected 180 days after TCRalphabeta/CD19-depleted stem cell transplant.

The CDR3 DNA is TGTGCCAGCAGTTTAGGGGGGGACTACAGGGGGGAGCAGTACTTC. Translating it yields CASSLGGDYRGEQYF. This sequence joins TRBV12-3 or TRBV12-4 and TRBJ2-7; possibly TRBD1 for D (8 bases). The CDR3 totals 15 residues. Between the trimmed V and J ends, which lost 1 base and 7 bases, there was a span of 17 bases.